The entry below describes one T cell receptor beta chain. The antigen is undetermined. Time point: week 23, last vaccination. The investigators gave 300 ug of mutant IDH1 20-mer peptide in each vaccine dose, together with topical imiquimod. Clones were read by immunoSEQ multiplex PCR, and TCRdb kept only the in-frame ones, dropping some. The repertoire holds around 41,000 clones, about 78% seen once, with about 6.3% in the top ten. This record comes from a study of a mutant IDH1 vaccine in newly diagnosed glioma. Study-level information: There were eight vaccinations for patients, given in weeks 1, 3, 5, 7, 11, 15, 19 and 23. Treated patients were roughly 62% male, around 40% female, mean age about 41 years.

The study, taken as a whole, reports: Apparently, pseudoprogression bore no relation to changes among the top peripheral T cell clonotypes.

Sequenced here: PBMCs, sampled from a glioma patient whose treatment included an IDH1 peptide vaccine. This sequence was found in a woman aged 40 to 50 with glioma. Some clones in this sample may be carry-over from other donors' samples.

The CDR3 coding sequence is TGTGCCAGCAGCCCCGCTACCGTGAGGGAAGCTTTCTTT. As protein: CASSPATVREAFF. This chain connects TRBV9 to TRBJ1-1; unclear D gene. V was pared by 4 bases and J by 8 bases, with 15 bases between. Germline CDR1 SGDLS, CDR2 YYNGEE. The CDR3 spans 13 residues.